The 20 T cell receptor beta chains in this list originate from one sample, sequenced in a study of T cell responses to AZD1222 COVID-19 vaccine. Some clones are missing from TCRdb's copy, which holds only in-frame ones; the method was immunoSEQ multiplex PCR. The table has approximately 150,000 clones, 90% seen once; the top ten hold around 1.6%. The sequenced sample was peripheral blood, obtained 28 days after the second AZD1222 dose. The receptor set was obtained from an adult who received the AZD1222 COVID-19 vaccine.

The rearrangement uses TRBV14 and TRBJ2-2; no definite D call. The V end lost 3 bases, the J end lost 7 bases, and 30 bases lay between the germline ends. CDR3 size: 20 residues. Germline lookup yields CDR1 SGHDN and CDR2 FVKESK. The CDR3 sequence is CASSHVAQLAQGFIVGELFF. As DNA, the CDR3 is TGTGCCAGCAGCCATGTCGCCCAGTTGGCTCAAGGGTTCATCGTCGGGGAGCTGTTTTTT.

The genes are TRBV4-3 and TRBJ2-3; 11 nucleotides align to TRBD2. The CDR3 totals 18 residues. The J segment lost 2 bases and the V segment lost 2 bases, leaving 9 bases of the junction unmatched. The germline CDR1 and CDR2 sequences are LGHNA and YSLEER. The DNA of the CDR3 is TGCGCCAGCAGCCAACGTTTGACTAGCGGGACTACCACAGATACGCAGTATTTT. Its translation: CASSQRLTSGTTTDTQYF.

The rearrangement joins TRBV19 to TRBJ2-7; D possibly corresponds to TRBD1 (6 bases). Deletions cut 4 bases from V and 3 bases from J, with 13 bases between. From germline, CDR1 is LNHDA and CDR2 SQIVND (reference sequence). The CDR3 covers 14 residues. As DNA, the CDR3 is TGTGCCAGTAGTACAAGGACAGTAAACTACGAGCAGTACTTC. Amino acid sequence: CASSTRTVNYEQYF.

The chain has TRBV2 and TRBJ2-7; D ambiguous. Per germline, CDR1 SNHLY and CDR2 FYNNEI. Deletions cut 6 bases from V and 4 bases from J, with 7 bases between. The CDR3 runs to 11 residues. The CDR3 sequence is CASRQEYEQYV. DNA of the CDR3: TGTGCCAGCAGACAAGAGTACGAGCAGTACGTC.

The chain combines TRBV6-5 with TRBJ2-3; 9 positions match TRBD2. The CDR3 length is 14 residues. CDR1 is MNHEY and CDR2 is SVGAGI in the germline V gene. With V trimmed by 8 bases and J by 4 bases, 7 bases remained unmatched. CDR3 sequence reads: CASRSGSFSDTQYF. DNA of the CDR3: TGTGCCAGCCGTAGCGGGAGCTTCTCAGATACGCAGTATTTT.

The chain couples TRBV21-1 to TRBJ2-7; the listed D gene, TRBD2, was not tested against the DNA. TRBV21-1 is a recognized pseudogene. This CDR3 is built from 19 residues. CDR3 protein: CASSKWGLAGGPGGVEQYF. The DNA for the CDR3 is TGTGCCAGCAGCAAATGGGGACTAGCGGGAGGCCCAGGCGGGGTCGAGCAGTACTTC.

The CDR3 loop reads CASSPTTGTSGGLDTQYF. CDR3 bases: TGTGCCAGCAGCCCAACCACCGGGACTAGCGGGGGGCTGGATACGCAGTATTTT. V usage is TRBV7-3 and J usage is TRBJ2-3, with 15 bases matching TRBD2. The CDR3 consists of 18 residues. J was trimmed by 6 bases and V by 5 bases; bases with no gene match: 12. Looked up from germline, CDR1 is SGHTA and CDR2 is FQGTGA. The whole variable domain, filled in from reference TRBV7-3 and TRBJ2-3, reads GAGVSQTPSNKVTEKGKYVELRCDPISGHTALYWYRQSLGQGPEFLIYFQGTGAADDSGLPNDRFFAVRPEGSVSTLKIQRTERGDSAVYLCASSPTTGTSGGLDTQYFGPGTRLTVL.

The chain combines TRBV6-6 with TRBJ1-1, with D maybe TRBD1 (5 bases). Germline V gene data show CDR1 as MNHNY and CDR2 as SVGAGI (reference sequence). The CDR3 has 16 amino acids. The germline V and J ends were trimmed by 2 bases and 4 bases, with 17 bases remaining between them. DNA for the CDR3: TGTGCCAGCAGTTACCTGCATGGCAGAAGGGGCACTGAAGCTTTCTTT. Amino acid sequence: CASSYLHGRRGTEAFF.

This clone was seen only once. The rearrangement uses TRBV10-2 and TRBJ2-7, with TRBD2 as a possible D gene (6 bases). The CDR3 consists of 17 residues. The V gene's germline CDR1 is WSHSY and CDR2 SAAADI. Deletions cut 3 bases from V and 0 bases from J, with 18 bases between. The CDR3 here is CASSELPGLGSSYEQYF. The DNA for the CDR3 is TGCGCCAGCAGTGAATTACCGGGACTCGGAAGCTCCTACGAGCAGTACTTC.

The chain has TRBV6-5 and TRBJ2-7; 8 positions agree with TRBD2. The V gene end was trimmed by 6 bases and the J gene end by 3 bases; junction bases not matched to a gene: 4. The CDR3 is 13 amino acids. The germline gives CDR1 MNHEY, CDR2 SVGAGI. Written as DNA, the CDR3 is TGTGCCAGCAGGGGCGGGGGGCACTACGAGCAGTACGTC. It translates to CASRGGGHYEQYV.

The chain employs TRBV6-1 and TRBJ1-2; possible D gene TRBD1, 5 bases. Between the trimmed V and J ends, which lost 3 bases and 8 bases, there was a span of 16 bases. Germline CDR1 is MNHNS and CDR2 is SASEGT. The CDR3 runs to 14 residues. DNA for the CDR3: TGTGCCAGCAGTGATCCGCCCCCCTACAGGGGCTACACCTTC. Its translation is CASSDPPPYRGYTF.

CDR3 in amino acids: CASSLDGQQAFF. In DNA form, the CDR3 reads TGTGCCAGCAGCTTAGATGGGCAACAAGCTTTCTTT. V and J are TRBV7-8 and TRBJ1-1; the D is unclear. This CDR3 is 12 amino acids long. Trimming took off 1 base at V and 9 bases at J, with 9 bases between the two ends. CDR1 and CDR2 (germline): SGHVS, FQNEAQ.

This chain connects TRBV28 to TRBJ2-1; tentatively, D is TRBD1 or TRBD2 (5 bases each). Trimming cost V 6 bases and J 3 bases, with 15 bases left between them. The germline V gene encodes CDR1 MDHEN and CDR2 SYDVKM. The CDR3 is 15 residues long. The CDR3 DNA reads TGTGCCAGCAGCTACGGGACCCAGCGCTACAATGAGCAGTTCTTC. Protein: CASSYGTQRYNEQFF.

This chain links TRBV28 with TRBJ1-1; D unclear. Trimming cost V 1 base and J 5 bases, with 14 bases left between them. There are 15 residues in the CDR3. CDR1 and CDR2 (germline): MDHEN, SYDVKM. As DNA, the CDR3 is TGTGCCAGCAGTTTATCGTATCCAGGAACTACTGAAGCTTTCTTT. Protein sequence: CASSLSYPGTTEAFF.

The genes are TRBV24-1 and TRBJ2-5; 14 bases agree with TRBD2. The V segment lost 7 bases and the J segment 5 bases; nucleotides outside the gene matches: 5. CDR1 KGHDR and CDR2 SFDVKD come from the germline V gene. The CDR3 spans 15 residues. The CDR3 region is CATSQTSGRVETQYF. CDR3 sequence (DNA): TGTGCCACCAGCCAGACTAGCGGGAGGGTGGAGACCCAGTACTTC.

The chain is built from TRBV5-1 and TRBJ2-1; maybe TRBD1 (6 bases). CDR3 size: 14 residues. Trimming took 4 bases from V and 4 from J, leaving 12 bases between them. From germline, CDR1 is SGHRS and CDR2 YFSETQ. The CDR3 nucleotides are TGCGCCAGCAGCCACAGCGGACAGTACAATGAGCAGTTCTTC. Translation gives CASSHSGQYNEQFF. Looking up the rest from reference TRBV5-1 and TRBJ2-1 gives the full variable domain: KAGVTQTPRYLIKTRGQQVTLSCSPISGHRSVSWYQQTPGQGLQFLFEYFSETQRNKGNFPGRFSGRQFSNSRSEMNVSTLELGDSALYLCASSHSGQYNEQFFGPGTRLTVL.

CDR3 region: CSASYRGLEETQYF. The CDR3 nucleotides read TGCAGTGCTAGTTACCGGGGTTTGGAGGAGACCCAGTACTTC. V gene TRBV20-1 combines with J gene TRBJ2-5; tentatively, D is TRBD2 (5 bases). Trimming removed 3 bases at V and 5 bases at J, with 16 bases between. Germline V gives CDR1 DFQATT, CDR2 SNEGSKA (reference sequence). The CDR3 has 14 residues.

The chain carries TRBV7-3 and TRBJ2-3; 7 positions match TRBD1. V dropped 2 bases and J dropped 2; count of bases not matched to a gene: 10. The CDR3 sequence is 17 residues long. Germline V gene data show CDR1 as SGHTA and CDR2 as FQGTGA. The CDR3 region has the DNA TGTGCCAGCAGCTTAGGGCCTTACAGGGGACACACAGATACGCAGTATTTT. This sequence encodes CASSLGPYRGHTDTQYF. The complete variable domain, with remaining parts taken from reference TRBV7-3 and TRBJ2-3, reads GAGVSQTPSNKVTEKGKYVELRCDPISGHTALYWYRQSLGQGPEFLIYFQGTGAADDSGLPNDRFFAVRPEGSVSTLKIQRTERGDSAVYLCASSLGPYRGHTDTQYFGPGTRLTVL.

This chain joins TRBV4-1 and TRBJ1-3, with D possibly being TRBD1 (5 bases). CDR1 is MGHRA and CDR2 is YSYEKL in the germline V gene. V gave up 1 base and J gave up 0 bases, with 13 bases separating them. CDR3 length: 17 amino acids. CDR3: CASSQGFGGASGNTIYF. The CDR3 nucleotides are TGCGCCAGCAGCCAAGGGTTCGGGGGTGCCTCTGGAAACACCATATATTTT.

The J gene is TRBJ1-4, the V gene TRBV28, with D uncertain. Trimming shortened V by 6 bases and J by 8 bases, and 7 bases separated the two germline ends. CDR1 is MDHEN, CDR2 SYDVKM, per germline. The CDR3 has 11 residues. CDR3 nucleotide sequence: TGTGCCAGCAGCTTCAGAGAAAAACTGTTTTTT. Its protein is CASSFREKLFF.